This T cell receptor beta chain stems from a study of response to subunit inactivated influenza vaccine. Points from the study as a whole: Researchers suggested that each seasonal influenza vaccination recruits few new T cells.

This CDR3 has 13 amino acids. The V and J ends lost 0 bases and 2 bases respectively, with 4 bases between them. The germline V gene encodes CDR1 MNHNS and CDR2 SASEGT. TCRdb re-analysed the RT-PCR reads in MiXCR, keeping a single row per CDR3 protein. Here the sample spans 500,000 to 600,000 distinct CDR3 sequences, about 8% being singletons. This clonotype has ten or more counts. Its antigen is undetermined. The sample here was PBMCs from blood, taken around 25 months after vaccination. This sequence was found in a man aged 50 to 69 who received an inactivated influenza vaccine. This chain uses TRBV6-1 with TRBJ1-2; D is uncertain. The DNA of the CDR3 is TGTGCCAGCAGTGAAGCAGGGAACTATGGCTACACCTTC. As protein: CASSEAGNYGYTF.